This passage covers 25 T cell receptor beta chains from one sample sequenced in a study of blood T cells in healthy people across ages. Next came a second PCR, run for about 6 to 12 cycles, which used a sample-barcoded 5' primer along with a J-beta primer mix. TCRdb processed the 5' RACE reads anew with MiXCR; each CDR3 protein has one entry. This sample has around 650,000 distinct CDR3 sequences, with around 38% found just once. Sequencing input: blood. These receptors came from a man older than 75 in good health.

In this sample, this clonotype turned up a few times. The chain joins TRBV2 to TRBJ2-3, with D possibly matching TRBD1 (5 bases). Trimming shortened V by 6 bases and J by 2 bases, and 21 bases separated the two germline ends. Germline values: CDR1 SNHLY, CDR2 FYNNEI. CDR3 length equals 17 residues. CDR3 nucleotide sequence: TGTGCCAGCAGGCGACAGAGTATCACTGTGTACACAGATACGCAGTATTTT. This sequence encodes CASRRQSITVYTDTQYF.

J is TRBJ2-3 and V is TRBV10-2; TRBD2 matches at 9 bases. The CDR3 covers 14 residues. J was trimmed by 4 bases and V by 8 bases; bases with no gene match: 7. Germline V gene sequence: CDR1 WSHSY, CDR2 SAAADI. The CDR3 sequence: CASGLAGSADTQYF. The DNA of the CDR3 is TGCGCCAGCGGGCTAGCGGGATCGGCAGATACGCAGTATTTT.

This clonotype has only a few counts. The J gene is TRBJ1-1, the V gene TRBV6-6; TRBD1 is a possible D gene (5 bases). Germline V CDR1 and CDR2: MNHNY, SVGAGI (reference sequence). With 7 bases removed from V and 6 bases from J, the gap between germline ends came to 15 bases. The CDR3 is made up of 13 amino acids. The CDR3 region has the DNA TGTGCCAGCACCCCTACGTCGGGACCTGAAGCTTTCTTT. Translation gives CASTPTSGPEAFF.

Here the CDR3 DNA reads TGTGCCAGCAGTTCTCGGGCGAACACCGGGGAGCTGTTTTTT. Residues: CASSSRANTGELFF. This chain connects TRBV12-3 or TRBV12-4 to TRBJ2-2; D is undetermined. The CDR3 covers 14 residues. Trimming took off 4 bases at V and 0 bases at J, with 6 bases between the two ends.

This clonotype was found many times. This chain joins TRBV27 and TRBJ2-7; D not resolved. Germline assignment: CDR1 MNHEY and CDR2 SMNVEV (reference sequence). This CDR3 is 11 amino acids long. The CDR3 sequence is CYGRRAYEQYF. The CDR3 DNA is TGTTACGGACGGAGAGCCTACGAGCAGTACTTC.

This clonotype was found a few times. The CDR3 nucleotides are TGTGCCAGCAGTAACAGGGGTCTCGGGGCCTACGAGCAGTACTTC. Its protein is CASSNRGLGAYEQYF. The chain is built from TRBV12-3 or TRBV12-4 and TRBJ2-7; TRBD1 aligns across 7 bases. The CDR3 runs to 15 residues. V dropped 5 bases and J dropped 2; count of bases not matched to a gene: 9.

The chain couples TRBV9 to TRBJ2-1; 9 bases fit TRBD2. Germline CDR1 and CDR2: SGDLS and YYNGEE. V was pared by 3 bases and J by 14 bases, with 12 bases of the junction left unmatched. The CDR3 spans 14 residues. The CDR3 nucleotides are TGTGCCAGCAGCGCACCCCCAGTAGCGGGAGTTAAGTTCTTC. Protein: CASSAPPVAGVKFF.

CDR3: CASSSIGGSSDEQYF. The CDR3 DNA is TGTGCCAGCAGCTCAATTGGGGGCAGTTCGGATGAGCAGTACTTC. The rearrangement uses TRBV7-7 and TRBJ2-5; a possible D gene is TRBD1 (6 bases). V was shortened by 4 bases and J by 11 bases, with 23 bases between the two germline ends. This CDR3 has 15 amino acids. Germline V gene sequence: CDR1 SSHAT, CDR2 FNYEAQ (reference sequence).

This clonotype was found once. This chain uses TRBV10-3 with TRBJ1-1, with 7 positions matching TRBD1. Germline-derived CDR1 and CDR2 are ENHRY and SYGVKD. The CDR3 covers 14 residues. Unmatched junction bases numbered 7, after V lost 7 bases and J lost 2 bases. DNA of the CDR3: TGTGCCATCACCGAGACAGGGAGCAACACTGAAGCTTTCTTT. It encodes CAITETGSNTEAFF.

This clonotype was observed a few times. The V and J genes are TRBV10-1 and TRBJ2-7; 11 nucleotides agree with TRBD2. Losses at the gene ends were 3 bases for V and 1 base for J; bases not matched to a gene: 8. CDR3 length: 17 residues. Germline CDR1 WNHNN, CDR2 SYGVQD (reference sequence). CDR3 amino acids: CASSDFPGLAESYEQYF. DNA for the CDR3: TGCGCCAGCAGTGATTTTCCGGGACTAGCGGAGTCCTACGAGCAGTACTTC.

This clonotype showed up just a few times. The V gene is TRBV3-1, the J gene TRBJ2-3; a weak D match, TRBD2 (7 bases). Per the germline V gene, CDR1 is LGHDT and CDR2 is YNNKEL (reference sequence). V shed 0 bases and J shed 4 bases, with 26 bases lying between them. CDR3 size: 20 residues. CDR3 sequence (DNA): TGTGCCAGCAGCCAAGATGCCCCCCATAGCGCGGGGAGGGGGGCAGATACGCAGTATTTT. Amino acid sequence: CASSQDAPHSAGRGADTQYF.

The gene calls are TRBV11-2 and TRBJ1-5; 10 bases map to TRBD1. The junction had 5 bases not matched to a gene; V was cut back by 1 base and J by 5 bases. Per the germline V gene, CDR1 is SGHAT and CDR2 is FQNNGV. CDR3 length equals 16 residues. Here the CDR3 DNA reads TGTGCCAGCAGCTTAGGGACAGGGGGTGGGCATCAGCCCCAGCATTTT. Amino acid sequence: CASSLGTGGGHQPQHF.

A single count supports this clonotype. The chain links TRBV9 to TRBJ2-5; no clear D. Germline V gene lookup returns CDR1 SGDLS and CDR2 YYNGEE. Deletions cut 4 bases from V and 2 bases from J, with 15 bases between. The CDR3 is made up of 15 amino acids. CDR3 in DNA: TGTGCCAGCAGCCAACGACCCCACCCTCAAGAGACCCAGTACTTC. Protein product: CASSQRPHPQETQYF.

This clonotype was counted a few times. The gene calls are TRBV5-1 and TRBJ2-1, with TRBD2 as a possible D gene (5 bases). The CDR3 is 15 residues long. In germline, CDR1 is SGHRS, CDR2 YFSETQ. With 0 bases removed from V and 4 bases from J, the gap between germline ends came to 11 bases. The CDR3 sequence is CASSLVGESYNEQFF. CDR3 in DNA: TGCGCCAGCAGCTTGGTTGGGGAGTCGTACAATGAGCAGTTCTTC.

The chain recombines TRBV25-1 with TRBJ1-2, with D possibly matching TRBD1 (6 bases). Germline CDR1 MGHDK, CDR2 SYGVNS. V lost 4 bases to trimming and J lost 6 bases, with 15 bases between them. The CDR3 has 14 residues. This CDR3 is CASSGAQGLDGYTF. The DNA for the CDR3 is TGTGCCAGCAGTGGGGCACAGGGCCTGGATGGCTACACCTTC.

In this sample, this clonotype turned up a few times. This chain uses TRBV6-5 with TRBJ2-1; D is unclear. In germline, CDR1 is MNHEY, CDR2 SVGAGI. CDR3 length: 14 residues. The V end was cut by 0 bases, the J end by 5 bases, with 8 bases between. CDR3 residues: CASSYSNLHNEQFF. The CDR3 region has the DNA TGTGCCAGCAGTTACTCTAACCTTCACAATGAGCAGTTCTTC.

Concerning this clonotype: It is likely a read error, because the conserved phenylalanine at the end of the CDR3 is missing. This chain's CDR3 is CASSYLGARETQYS. DNA of the CDR3: TGTGCCAGCAGTTACTTGGGGGCCCGAGAGACCCAGTACTCC. This chain links TRBV6-6 with TRBJ2-5; tentative D call: TRBD1 (6 bases). Germline CDR1 is MNHNY and CDR2 is SVGAGI (reference sequence). The CDR3 totals 14 residues. V lost 1 base and J 4 bases, leaving 10 bases between the germline ends.

This clonotype has just a few counts. V usage is TRBV20-1 and J usage is TRBJ2-3, with 11 bases matching TRBD2. The germline gives CDR1 DFQATT, CDR2 SNEGSKA (reference sequence). J gave up 4 bases and V 0 bases, and 3 bases lay outside the gene matches. The CDR3 is made up of 15 amino acids. This CDR3 is CSARDSSGRPDTQYF. In DNA form, the CDR3 reads TGCAGTGCTAGAGACTCTAGCGGGAGGCCAGATACGCAGTATTTT.

The CDR3 DNA follows: TGTGCCAGCAGTGACAGAGTAGCGGGGGCCAGGGGAAACATTCAGTACTTC. It codes for CASSDRVAGARGNIQYF. The chain employs TRBV6-1 and TRBJ2-4; 9 bases fit TRBD2. The CDR3 is made up of 17 amino acids. V shed 3 bases and J 6 bases; nucleotides not matched to a gene: 12. Germline lookup yields CDR1 MNHNS and CDR2 SASEGT.

Comments on this clonotype: A read error may be the cause here, since a much bigger clone is one base away. The rearrangement joins TRBV27 to TRBJ2-1; perhaps TRBD2 as D (5 bases). Germline CDR1 MNHEY, CDR2 SMNVEV (reference sequence). This CDR3 region has 14 residues. The DNA of the CDR3 is TGTGTCAGCAGTCTAAACCGGGACTACAATGAGCAGTTCTTC. Translated: CVSSLNRDYNEQFF.

The chain is built from TRBV27 and TRBJ2-5; 8 nucleotides line up with TRBD2. There are 16 residues in the CDR3. J gave up 3 bases and V 0 bases, and 6 bases lay outside the gene matches. Germline CDR1 and CDR2: MNHEY and SMNVEV (reference sequence). The CDR3: CASSLSSGRVEETQYF. In DNA, the CDR3 is TGTGCCAGCAGTTTATCCTCCGGGAGGGTGGAAGAGACCCAGTACTTC.

The V and J genes are TRBV7-2 and TRBJ1-2; 7 bases are shared with TRBD1. CDR3 length: 17 amino acids. Germline-derived CDR1 and CDR2 are SGHTA and FQGNSA. The V gene end was trimmed by 4 bases and the J gene end by 6 bases; junction bases not matched to a gene: 17. CDR3 protein: CASSSRFARGGEDGYTF. Written as DNA, the CDR3 is TGTGCCAGCAGCTCTAGATTCGCCAGGGGGGGGGAGGATGGCTACACCTTC.

This clonotype has only one observation. The chain carries TRBV9 and TRBJ2-3, with D perhaps matching TRBD2 (5 bases). This CDR3 comprises 15 residues. Looked up from germline, CDR1 is SGDLS and CDR2 is YYNGEE. Trimming stripped 0 bases from V and 0 bases from J, with 8 bases between. The CDR3 region has the DNA TGTGCCAGCAGCGTAGTCGAGGGAAGCACAGATACGCAGTATTTT. This encodes CASSVVEGSTDTQYF.

The rearrangement joins TRBV7-2 to TRBJ2-1, with 11 bases matching TRBD2. This CDR3 comprises 19 residues. Germline V gives CDR1 SGHTA, CDR2 FQGNSA. V lost 5 bases, J lost 6 bases, and 18 bases stayed unmatched. CDR3 sequence: CASSPRGLAGGKRGNEQFF. CDR3 DNA: TGTGCCAGCAGCCCCCGCGGACTAGCGGGTGGAAAACGGGGCAATGAGCAGTTCTTC. Combining the CDR3 with reference TRBV7-2 and TRBJ2-1 gives the whole variable domain GAGVSQSPSNKVTEKGKDVELRCDPISGHTALYWYRQSLGQGLEFLIYFQGNSAPDKSGLPSDRFSAERTGGSVSTLTIQRTQQEDSAVYLCASSPRGLAGGKRGNEQFFGPGTRLTVL.

In regard to this clonotype: Since a much larger clone is just one base distant, this may be a read error. This chain links TRBV29-1 with TRBJ2-3; D is perhaps TRBD2 (5 bases). The CDR3 is 11 residues long. Germline V gives CDR1 SQVTM, CDR2 ANQGSEA. Trimming cost V 8 bases and J 4 bases, with 10 bases left between them. CDR3 in DNA: TGCAGCACAACTAGGGCAGATACGCAGTATTTT. It translates to CSTTRADTQYF.